This entry lists 19 T cell receptor beta chains sequenced from one sample in a study of response to subunit inactivated influenza vaccine (dated by TCRdb to between 2018 and 2020). Receptor amplification or capture employed RT-PCR. Sequenced using an Illumina HiSeq 2500. TCRdb applied fastp at Q25 and MiXCR to the public reads, then kept only in-frame beta chains. Each record represents a unique CDR3 protein, reported with the most common genes and DNA among its rows. The sample table lists fewer than 750,000 distinct CDR3 sequences, less than 15% of them with a count of one. Over 8.5% of the sample comes from the top ten. Sequences were derived from PBMCs from blood, sampled 11 to 12 days after vaccination. The receptors come from a middle-aged man who received an inactivated influenza vaccine. Donor details come from another sample of the same person, matched by shared clones.

The V and J genes are TRBV7-7 and TRBJ1-2, with 9 bases matching TRBD1. CDR3 size: 14 residues. CDR1 and CDR2 (germline): SSHAT, FNYEAQ (reference sequence). Unmatched junction bases numbered 6, after V lost 5 bases and J lost 5 bases. This chain's CDR3 is CASSPRDRDYGYTF. The CDR3 region has the DNA TGTGCCAGCAGCCCCCGGGACAGGGATTATGGCTACACCTTC.

This clonotype was picked up a small number of times. The rearrangement joins TRBV28 to TRBJ2-5, with D perhaps given as TRBD1 or TRBD2 (7 bases each). Germline loops: CDR1 MDHEN, CDR2 SYDVKM. The CDR3 loop spans 16 amino acids. V gave up 3 bases and J gave up 2 bases, with 16 bases separating them. For the CDR3, the DNA is TGTGCCAGCAGTTTGGGAGGGGGCGTCTCTCAAGAGACCCAGTACTTC. Protein sequence: CASSLGGGVSQETQYF.

About this clonotype: This clone may be a read error of a much larger clone one base away. The chain recombines TRBV12-3 or TRBV12-4 with TRBJ2-3; maybe TRBD1 (5 bases). The V end lost 6 bases, the J end lost 4 bases, and 14 bases lay between the germline ends. The CDR3 covers 14 residues. The CDR3 spells CASRYKGLADTQYF. Written as DNA, the CDR3 is TGTGCCAGCAGATACAAGGGGCTGGCAGATACGCAGTATTTT.

J is TRBJ2-1 and V is TRBV20-1; 14 positions agree with TRBD2. J gave up 7 bases and V 3 bases, and 8 bases lay outside the gene matches. This CDR3 comprises 16 residues. The germline V gene encodes CDR1 DFQATT and CDR2 SNEGSKA (reference sequence). The CDR3 region is CSASAPGLAGVNEQFF. DNA of the CDR3: TGCAGTGCTAGCGCCCCGGGACTAGCGGGAGTGAATGAGCAGTTCTTC.

The rearrangement joins TRBV20-1 to TRBJ1-2, with D perhaps matching TRBD1 (5 bases). The germline CDR1 and CDR2 sequences are DFQATT and SNEGSKA (reference sequence). V shed 6 bases and J shed 8 bases, with 16 bases lying between them. The CDR3 spans 12 residues. DNA of the CDR3: TGCAGTGCGGCGACCGGGGGGGGAGGCTACACCTTC. Protein product: CSAATGGGGYTF.

This clonotype was observed a few times. The chain carries TRBV12-3 or TRBV12-4 and TRBJ2-1; a possible D gene is TRBD2 (5 bases). V gave up 4 bases and J gave up 0 bases, with 13 bases separating them. This CDR3 comprises 16 residues. This CDR3 is CASSSTGGGSYNEQFF. CDR3 DNA: TGTGCCAGCAGTTCGACCGGAGGTGGCTCCTACAATGAGCAGTTCTTC.

This clonotype showed up many times. The chain joins TRBV12-3 or TRBV12-4 to TRBJ2-1, with D tentatively TRBD1 or TRBD2 (6 bases each). The CDR3 has 14 residues. Deletions cut 7 bases from V and 8 bases from J, with 18 bases between. This CDR3 reads CASTTGAGMDEQFF. For the CDR3, the DNA is TGTGCCAGCACCACGGGGGCAGGGATGGATGAGCAGTTCTTC.

The chain has TRBV29-1 and TRBJ2-4; D assignment may be TRBD1 or TRBD2 (5 bases each). The V gene's germline CDR1 is SQVTM and CDR2 ANQGSEA. This CDR3 region has 12 residues. The ends were cut back, 2 bases at V and 5 bases at J, with 7 bases in the middle. This chain's CDR3 is CSVERGENIQYF. The CDR3 nucleotides read TGCAGCGTTGAAAGAGGGGAAAACATTCAGTACTTC.

In DNA form, the CDR3 reads TGCGCCAGCAGACTAGCGGGAGTCGATGAGCAGTTCTTC. Translation: CASRLAGVDEQFF. The chain links TRBV5-1 to TRBJ2-1; 11 bases align to TRBD2. The CDR3 has 13 amino acids. The germline V gene encodes CDR1 SGHRS and CDR2 YFSETQ. J was trimmed by 8 bases and V by 5 bases; bases with no gene match: 3.

V is TRBV5-4 and J is TRBJ2-3, with TRBD1 as a possible D gene (5 bases). Looked up from germline, CDR1 is SGHNT and CDR2 is YYREEE (reference sequence). Trimming removed 4 bases at V and 2 bases at J, with 14 bases between. The CDR3 totals 15 residues. The CDR3 loop is CASSREGDFTDTQYF. Written as DNA, the CDR3 is TGTGCCAGCAGCAGGGAAGGGGATTTCACAGATACGCAGTATTTT.

This clonotype was seen only a few times. The CDR3 DNA reads TGCAGTGCTAGAGGGGAAGCAGAGAAACGGAACTATGGCTACACCTTC. Translated, it gives CSARGEAEKRNYGYTF. The chain couples TRBV20-1 to TRBJ1-2; no clear D gene. The CDR3 runs 16 residues. Trimming removed 1 base at V and 2 bases at J, with 17 bases between. CDR1 DFQATT and CDR2 SNEGSKA come from the germline V gene (reference sequence).

The genes are TRBV11-3 and TRBJ2-3; D may correspond to TRBD1 or TRBD2 (7 bases each). Trimming took 5 bases from V and 4 from J, leaving 19 bases between them. The germline V gene encodes CDR1 SGHNT and CDR2 YENEEA. The CDR3 is 16 residues long. This CDR3 reads CASSPRASGGADTQYF. The CDR3 nucleotides are TGTGCCAGCAGCCCCCGGGCCTCAGGGGGGGCAGATACGCAGTATTTT. Variable domain in full (rest from reference TRBV11-3 and TRBJ2-3): EAGVVQSPRYKIIEKKQPVAFWCNPISGHNTLYWYLQNLGQGPELLIRYENEEAVDDSQLPKDRFSAERLKGVDSTLKIQPAELGDSAVYLCASSPRASGGADTQYFGPGTRLTVL.

A few counts support this clonotype. This chain links TRBV18 with TRBJ2-7, with D hard to call. The CDR3 length is 13 residues. The germline CDR1 and CDR2 sequences are KGHSH and LQKENI. Trimming took 2 bases from V and 4 from J, leaving 9 bases between them. The CDR3: CASSPNHGYEQYF. The CDR3 DNA reads TGTGCCAGCTCACCAAACCATGGATACGAGCAGTACTTC.

This clonotype was picked up a small number of times. The chain combines TRBV28 with TRBJ2-5; perhaps TRBD1 as D (6 bases). In germline, CDR1 is MDHEN, CDR2 SYDVKM. Trimming stripped 6 bases from V and 2 bases from J, with 13 bases between. This CDR3 is built from 14 residues. The CDR3 bases are TGTGCCAGCAGCACCCTGGACAGACAAGAGACCCAGTACTTC. As protein: CASSTLDRQETQYF.

This clonotype appeared a single time. A read error may explain this, as a much larger clone is one base away. The chain has TRBV7-2 and TRBJ2-7, with D uncertain. The CDR3 contains 14 residues. Germline CDR1 is SGHTA and CDR2 is FQGNSA. This CDR3 reads CASGLMGVGYEQYF. In DNA, the CDR3 is TGTGCCAGCGGCTTAATGGGTGTAGGATACGAGCAGTACTTC.

This clonotype was seen only a few times. This chain connects TRBV7-2 to TRBJ2-7; 7 nucleotides agree with TRBD2. The germline V gene encodes CDR1 SGHTA and CDR2 FQGNSA. This CDR3 is built from 15 residues. V lost 2 bases to trimming and J lost 4 bases; unmatched junction nucleotides: 8. The CDR3 reads CASSLMPREQYEQYF. The CDR3 DNA reads as TGTGCCAGCAGCTTAATGCCGCGGGAGCAGTACGAGCAGTACTTC.

DNA of the CDR3: TGTGCCAGCAGGTCCGGGACCATAACCTACGAGCAGTACTTC. Its translation: CASRSGTITYEQYF. This sequence joins TRBV6-1 and TRBJ2-7; either TRBD1 or TRBD2 may fit D (5 bases each). The CDR3 is 14 amino acids. The V gene's germline CDR1 is MNHNS and CDR2 SASEGT. The V end was cut by 6 bases, the J end by 2 bases, with 14 bases between.

The chain carries TRBV4-3 and TRBJ2-7, with D perhaps TRBD1 (5 bases). The CDR3 extends over 17 amino acids. CDR1 is LGHNA and CDR2 is YSLEER in the germline V gene. Trimming left V 0 bases short and J 2 bases short, with 17 bases between. This chain's CDR3 is CASSQDQARTPAYEQYF. CDR3 sequence (DNA): TGCGCCAGCAGCCAAGATCAAGCTAGGACACCAGCCTACGAGCAGTACTTC.

This clonotype appeared many times. The V call is TRBV12-3 or TRBV12-4, the J call TRBJ2-2; 10 bases match TRBD2. This CDR3 contains 20 residues. J gave up 3 bases and V 2 bases, and 15 bases lay outside the gene matches. DNA for the CDR3: TGTGCCAGCAGTTTAAGGCCGAGATTCCTAGCGGGAGTGTACACCGGGGAGCTGTTTTTT. Protein product: CASSLRPRFLAGVYTGELFF.